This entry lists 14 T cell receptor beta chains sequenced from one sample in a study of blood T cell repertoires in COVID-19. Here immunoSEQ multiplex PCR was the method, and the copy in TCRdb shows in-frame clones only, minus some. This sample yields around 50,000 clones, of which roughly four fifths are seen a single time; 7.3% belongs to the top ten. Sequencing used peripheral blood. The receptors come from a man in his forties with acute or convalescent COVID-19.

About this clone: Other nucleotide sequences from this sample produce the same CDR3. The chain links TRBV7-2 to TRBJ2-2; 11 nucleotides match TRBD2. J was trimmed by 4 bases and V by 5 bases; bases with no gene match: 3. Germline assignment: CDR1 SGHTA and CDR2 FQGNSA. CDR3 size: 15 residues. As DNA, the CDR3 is TGTGCCAGCAGCCCTGGACTAGCGGGCACCGGGGAGCTGTTTTTT. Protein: CASSPGLAGTGELFF.

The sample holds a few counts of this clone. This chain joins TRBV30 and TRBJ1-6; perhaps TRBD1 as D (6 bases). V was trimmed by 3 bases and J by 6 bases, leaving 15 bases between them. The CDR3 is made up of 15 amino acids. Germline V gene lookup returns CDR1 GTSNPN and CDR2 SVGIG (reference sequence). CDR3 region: CAWREKLGGNSPLHF. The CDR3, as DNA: TGTGCCTGGAGAGAGAAGCTAGGGGGTAATTCACCCCTCCACTTT. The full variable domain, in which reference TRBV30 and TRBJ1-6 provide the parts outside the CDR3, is SQTIHQWPATLVQPVGSPLSLECTVEGTSNPNLYWYRQAAGRGLQLLFYSVGIGQISSEVPQNLSASRPQDRQFILSSKKLLLSDSGFYLCAWREKLGGNSPLHFGNGTRLTVT.

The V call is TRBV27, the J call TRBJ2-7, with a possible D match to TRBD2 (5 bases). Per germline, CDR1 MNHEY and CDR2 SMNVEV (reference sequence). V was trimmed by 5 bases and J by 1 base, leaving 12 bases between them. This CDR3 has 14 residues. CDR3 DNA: TGTGCCAGCAGTCTCACTCCGGGGTCCTACGAGCAGTACTTC. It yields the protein CASSLTPGSYEQYF.

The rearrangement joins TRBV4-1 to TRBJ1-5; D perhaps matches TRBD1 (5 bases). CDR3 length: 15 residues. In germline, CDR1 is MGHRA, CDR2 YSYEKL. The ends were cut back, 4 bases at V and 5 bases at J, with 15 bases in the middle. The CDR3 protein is CASSRGATTYQPQHF. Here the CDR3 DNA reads TGCGCCAGCAGCCGTGGGGCTACAACTTATCAGCCCCAGCATTTT.

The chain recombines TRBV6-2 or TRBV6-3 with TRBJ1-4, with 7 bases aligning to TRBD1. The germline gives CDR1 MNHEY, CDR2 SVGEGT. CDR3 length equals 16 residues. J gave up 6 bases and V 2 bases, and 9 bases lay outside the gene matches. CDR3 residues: CASSYASTGKDEKLFF. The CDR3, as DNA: TGTGCCAGCAGTTACGCCTCGACAGGGAAGGATGAAAAACTGTTTTTT.

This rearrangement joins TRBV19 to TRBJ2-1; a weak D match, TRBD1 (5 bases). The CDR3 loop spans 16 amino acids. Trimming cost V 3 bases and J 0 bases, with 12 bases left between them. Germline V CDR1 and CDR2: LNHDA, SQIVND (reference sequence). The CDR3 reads CASSMSGINSYNEQFF. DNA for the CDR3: TGTGCCAGTAGTATGTCAGGGATAAACTCCTACAATGAGCAGTTCTTC.

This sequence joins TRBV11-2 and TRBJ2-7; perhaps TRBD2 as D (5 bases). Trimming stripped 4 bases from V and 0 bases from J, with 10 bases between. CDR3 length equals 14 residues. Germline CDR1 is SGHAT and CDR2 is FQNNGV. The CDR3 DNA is TGTGCCAGCAGCTATGGCGGGCGCTCCTACGAGCAGTACTTC. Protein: CASSYGGRSYEQYF.

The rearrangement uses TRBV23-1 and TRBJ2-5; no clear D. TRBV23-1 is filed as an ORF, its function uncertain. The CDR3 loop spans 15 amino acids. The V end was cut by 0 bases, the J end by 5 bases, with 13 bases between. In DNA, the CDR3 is TGCGCCAGCAGTCAATCTTCCTTATTTCCGGAGACCCAGTACTTC. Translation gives CASSQSSLFPETQYF.

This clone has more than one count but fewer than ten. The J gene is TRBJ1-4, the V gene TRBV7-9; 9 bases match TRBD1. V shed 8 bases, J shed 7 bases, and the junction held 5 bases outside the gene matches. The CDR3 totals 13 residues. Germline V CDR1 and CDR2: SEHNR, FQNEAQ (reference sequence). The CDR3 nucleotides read TGTGCCAGCTCCGACAGGGGGGGTGAAAAACTGTTTTTT. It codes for CASSDRGGEKLFF.

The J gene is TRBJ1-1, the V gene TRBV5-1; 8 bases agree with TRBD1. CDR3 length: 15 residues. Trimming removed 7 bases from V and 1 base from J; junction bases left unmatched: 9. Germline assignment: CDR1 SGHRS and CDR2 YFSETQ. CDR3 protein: CASGLSGTGNTEAFF. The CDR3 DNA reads TGCGCCAGCGGACTCTCCGGGACAGGGAACACTGAAGCTTTCTTT.

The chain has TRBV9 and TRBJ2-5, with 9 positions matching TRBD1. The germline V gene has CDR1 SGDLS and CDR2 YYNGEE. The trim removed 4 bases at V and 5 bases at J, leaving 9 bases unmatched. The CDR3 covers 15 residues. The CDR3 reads CASSYRDREGETQYF. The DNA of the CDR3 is TGTGCCAGCAGCTACCGGGACAGGGAAGGCGAGACCCAGTACTTC.

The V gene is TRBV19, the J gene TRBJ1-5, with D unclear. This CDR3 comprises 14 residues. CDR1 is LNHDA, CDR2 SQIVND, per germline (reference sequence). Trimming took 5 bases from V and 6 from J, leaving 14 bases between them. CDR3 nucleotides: TGTGCCAGTAGTCCCTTTGAGGTTTTTCAGCCCCAGCATTTT. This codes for CASSPFEVFQPQHF.

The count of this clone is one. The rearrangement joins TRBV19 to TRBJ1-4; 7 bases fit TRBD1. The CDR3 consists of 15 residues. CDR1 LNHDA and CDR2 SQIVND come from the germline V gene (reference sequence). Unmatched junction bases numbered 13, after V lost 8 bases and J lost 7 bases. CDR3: CASSPLDRAAEKLFF. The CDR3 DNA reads TGTGCCAGTTCACCCCTCGACAGGGCGGCTGAAAAACTGTTTTTT.

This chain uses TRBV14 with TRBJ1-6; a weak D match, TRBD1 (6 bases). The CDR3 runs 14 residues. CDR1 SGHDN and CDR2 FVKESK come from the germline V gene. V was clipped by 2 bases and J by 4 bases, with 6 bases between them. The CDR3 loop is CASSQTGYNSPLHF. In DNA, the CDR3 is TGTGCCAGCAGCCAAACAGGGTATAATTCACCCCTCCACTTT. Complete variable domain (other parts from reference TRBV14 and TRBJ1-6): EAGVTQFPSHSVIEKGQTVTLRCDPISGHDNLYWYRRVMGKEIKFLLHFVKESKQDESGMPNNRFLAERTGGTYSTLKVQPAELEDSGVYFCASSQTGYNSPLHFGNGTRLTVT.